Shown below are 27 T cell receptor beta chains from a single sample sequenced in a study of CD8+ T cells in alopecia areata. Indicated treatment: oral pan-JAK inhibitor, 5-10 mg twice daily. Reverse transcribed after extraction, RNA yielded cDNA as the sequencing template. Generated by immunoSEQ multiplex PCR, the TCRdb table keeps only in-frame clones and is missing some. The sample yields around 180,000 clones, roughly three fifths seen once. Material: CD4+ T cells sorted from blood, obtained around week 50, from a patient treated with tofacitinib. Source of these receptors: a human donor with alopecia areata.

This rearrangement joins TRBV12-5 to TRBJ2-1; D call uncertain. Germline CDR1 is LGHNT and CDR2 is FRNRAP. The CDR3 loop spans 15 amino acids. Trimming left V 4 bases short and J 3 bases short, with 13 bases between. The CDR3 sequence is CASGSAQTYYNEQFF. CDR3 sequence (DNA): TGTGCTAGTGGTTCCGCCCAGACCTACTACAATGAGCAGTTCTTC.

Notes on this clone: Other DNA sequences from this sample encode an identical CDR3 as well. The chain has TRBV11-2 and TRBJ2-1, with D possibly matching TRBD2 (6 bases). The CDR3 is 12 amino acids. CDR1 and CDR2 from the germline V gene are SGHAT and FQNNGV. V was pared by 5 bases and J by 6 bases, with 8 bases between. The CDR3 DNA sequence: TGTGCCAGCAGCCTAGCGCGCAATGAGCAGTTCTTC. Encoded protein: CASSLARNEQFF.

The rearrangement uses TRBV5-1 and TRBJ2-1; D gene ambiguous. This CDR3 has 11 amino acids. With 4 bases removed from V and 5 bases from J, the gap between germline ends came to 4 bases. From germline, CDR1 is SGHRS and CDR2 YFSETQ. The CDR3 protein is CASSPDNEQFF. The CDR3 bases are TGCGCCAGCAGCCCGGACAATGAGCAGTTCTTC.

The chain employs TRBV7-6 and TRBJ1-5; D is possibly TRBD1 (6 bases). V was pared by 1 base and J by 7 bases, with 14 bases between. CDR3 length: 15 residues. Germline V gene data show CDR1 as SGHVS and CDR2 as FNYEAQ. The CDR3 reads CASSLVAGARQPQHF. The DNA of the CDR3 is TGTGCCAGCAGCTTAGTTGCGGGGGCGAGGCAGCCCCAGCATTTT.

The CDR3 DNA reads TGTGCCAGCAGTTCCTATGAAGTCCTGACTTTC. Translated: CASSSYEVLTF. V usage is TRBV27 and J usage is TRBJ2-6; D ambiguous. The V end was cut by 4 bases, the J end by 13 bases, with 8 bases between. The CDR3 contains 11 residues. Germline CDR1 MNHEY, CDR2 SMNVEV (reference sequence). Based on the CDR3 plus reference TRBV27 and TRBJ2-6, the full variable domain is EAQVTQNPRYLITVTGKKLTVTCSQNMNHEYMSWYRQDPGLGLRQIYYSMNVEVTDKGDVPEGYKVSRKEKRNFPLILESPSPNQTSLYFCASSSYEVLTFGAGSRLTVL.

The chain carries TRBV15 and TRBJ1-4, with D unclear. Germline CDR1 reads LNHNV; CDR2 reads YYDKDF (reference sequence). The V and J ends lost 1 base and 7 bases respectively, with 13 bases between them. The CDR3 covers 15 residues. The CDR3 DNA reads TGTGCCACCAGCAGAGGAGAGCATCCAGGTGAAAAACTGTTTTTT. It translates to CATSRGEHPGEKLFF.

This chain connects TRBV13 to TRBJ1-2; a possible D gene is TRBD1 (5 bases). The V gene's germline CDR1 is PRHDT and CDR2 FYEKMQ (reference sequence). Between the trimmed V and J ends, which lost 5 bases and 7 bases, there was a span of 14 bases. This CDR3 is built from 13 residues. CDR3 nucleotide sequence: TGTGCCAGCAGCGTCGGCAGGGTGGGTGGCTACACCTTC. Translation: CASSVGRVGGYTF.

In its sample, this clone is medium-sized. V gene TRBV5-5 combines with J gene TRBJ2-7; TRBD1 matches at 7 bases. The junction had 15 bases not matched to a gene; V was cut back by 3 bases and J by 6 bases. Per germline, CDR1 SGHKS and CDR2 YYEKEE (reference sequence). This CDR3 contains 16 residues. As DNA, the CDR3 is TGTGCCAGCAGCTCCGACGTGCGGACAGGACCCCCCGAGCAGTACTTC. This encodes CASSSDVRTGPPEQYF.

The chain uses TRBV7-6 and TRBJ2-5, with 8 bases matching TRBD2. CDR1 is SGHVS, CDR2 FNYEAQ, per germline. The V gene end was trimmed by 5 bases and the J gene end by 5 bases; junction bases not matched to a gene: 10. The CDR3 is 15 residues long. The CDR3 DNA reads as TGTGCCAGCAGCCCGGGACTAGTGACGGGGGAGACCCAGTACTTC. It yields the protein CASSPGLVTGETQYF.

The chain is built from TRBV5-6 and TRBJ1-6, with D hard to call. CDR3 length: 16 residues. Germline V gene sequence: CDR1 SGHDT, CDR2 YYEEEE. Trimming pared 0 bases from V and 8 bases from J, leaving 15 bases between. In DNA, the CDR3 is TGTGCCAGCAGCTTGGCCTTTGGGAGGAGGGATTCACCCCTCCACTTT. Its protein product is CASSLAFGRRDSPLHF.

About this clone: Mismatch with germline at one junction end may stem from a read error. The CDR3 bases are TGTGCCAGCAGCGAACTATCAGGCAGGGGTATGGCCTTC. Its protein product is CASSELSGRGMAF. This chain joins TRBV7-9 and TRBJ1-2; D might be TRBD1 (6 bases). Per the germline V gene, CDR1 is SEHNR and CDR2 is FQNEAQ (reference sequence). The CDR3 has 13 residues.

V gene TRBV29-1 combines with J gene TRBJ1-5, with unresolved D. Trimming left V 7 bases short and J 3 bases short, with 13 bases between. Germline V gene sequence: CDR1 SQVTM, CDR2 ANQGSEA. The CDR3 is made up of 13 amino acids. CDR3 residues: CSASGAVNQPQHF. The CDR3, as DNA: TGCAGCGCGTCGGGTGCCGTCAATCAGCCCCAGCATTTT.

For this clone: Other DNA sequences in this specimen translate into the identical CDR3. V usage is TRBV29-1 and J usage is TRBJ1-4; D gene ambiguous. Trimming took off 1 base at V and 2 bases at J, with 2 bases between the two ends. Germline V gene sequence: CDR1 SQVTM, CDR2 ANQGSEA. This CDR3 contains 12 residues. The CDR3 spells CSVEGTNEKLFF. In nucleotides, the CDR3 is TGCAGCGTTGAAGGGACTAATGAAAAACTGTTTTTT.

As regards this clone: This sample also contains other DNA sequences that code for the same CDR3. The genes are TRBV30 and TRBJ1-1, with no clear D. Between the trimmed V and J ends, which lost 0 bases and 2 bases, there was a span of 7 bases. The CDR3 has 13 amino acids. From germline, CDR1 is GTSNPN and CDR2 SVGIG (reference sequence). CDR3: CAWSVQGNTEAFF. The CDR3 nucleotides read TGTGCCTGGAGTGTACAAGGAAACACTGAAGCTTTCTTT.

The chain carries TRBV29-1 and TRBJ2-5, with D unclear. Germline-derived CDR1 and CDR2 are SQVTM and ANQGSEA. The length of the CDR3 is 12 residues. V lost 4 bases and J 2 bases, leaving 8 bases between the germline ends. This chain's CDR3 is CSVAVTQETQYF. The CDR3 DNA follows: TGCAGCGTTGCGGTGACTCAAGAGACCCAGTACTTC.

The rearrangement uses TRBV10-3 and TRBJ2-1; TRBD2 matches 13 bases. Losses at the gene ends were 2 bases for V and 6 bases for J; bases not matched to a gene: 10. This CDR3 has 18 amino acids. CDR1 ENHRY and CDR2 SYGVKD come from the germline V gene. The CDR3 DNA reads TGTGCCATCAGTGAGAGGGGACTAGCGGGGCGATCGGGCAATGAGCAGTTCTTC. Translated: CAISERGLAGRSGNEQFF.

This sequence joins TRBV25-1 and TRBJ2-1; TRBD1 aligns across 9 bases. The germline V gene encodes CDR1 MGHDK and CDR2 SYGVNS. This CDR3 contains 12 residues. The ends lost 10 bases at V and 9 bases at J; junction bases unmatched: 7. The CDR3 coding sequence is TGTGCCACCAGGGACAGGGACAGTGAGCAGTTCTTC. Translated, it gives CATRDRDSEQFF.

V is TRBV1 and J is TRBJ2-1; whether TRBD2, the table's D call, matches the DNA was not checked. TRBV1 is assigned pseudogene status. The CDR3 runs 12 residues. The CDR3 DNA follows: TGCACCTTCCGGGGTACCTTCAATGAGCAGTTCTTC. Amino acid sequence: CTFRGTFNEQFF.

The chain recombines TRBV7-2 with TRBJ2-7; D may be TRBD1 (6 bases). Trimming took off 1 base at V and 2 bases at J, with 12 bases between the two ends. Germline V gives CDR1 SGHTA, CDR2 FQGNSA. This CDR3 has 15 amino acids. The CDR3: CASSLVGDTAYEQYF. CDR3 bases: TGTGCCAGCAGCTTAGTTGGGGACACAGCCTACGAGCAGTACTTC. Variable domain in full (rest from reference TRBV7-2 and TRBJ2-7): GAGVSQSPSNKVTEKGKDVELRCDPISGHTALYWYRQSLGQGLEFLIYFQGNSAPDKSGLPSDRFSAERTGGSVSTLTIQRTQQEDSAVYLCASSLVGDTAYEQYFGPGTRLTVT.

V gene TRBV6-1 combines with J gene TRBJ1-5, with 10 bases identical to TRBD1. V was pared by 5 bases and J by 6 bases, with 4 bases of the junction left unmatched. CDR3 length: 14 residues. Germline V gene lookup returns CDR1 MNHNS and CDR2 SASEGT. The CDR3: CASSWTGGIQPQHF. The CDR3 nucleotides are TGTGCCAGCAGTTGGACAGGGGGTATTCAGCCCCAGCATTTT.

The chain joins TRBV29-1 to TRBJ2-1; D is ambiguous. V dropped 6 bases and J dropped 3 bases, with 6 bases sitting between them. The germline CDR1 and CDR2 sequences are SQVTM and ANQGSEA. The CDR3 spans 11 residues. CDR3 loop: CSVGLYNEQFF. The CDR3 DNA follows: TGCAGCGTCGGCCTCTACAATGAGCAGTTCTTC.

The chain has TRBV7-2 and TRBJ2-1; 12 bases line up with TRBD2. From germline, CDR1 is SGHTA and CDR2 FQGNSA. This CDR3 region has 15 residues. J was trimmed by 6 bases and V by 5 bases; bases with no gene match: 5. In DNA, the CDR3 is TGTGCCAGCAGCCCACTAGCGGGGGGTTTCAATGAGCAGTTCTTC. Amino acids: CASSPLAGGFNEQFF.

In its sample, this clone was seen a few times. The V and J genes are TRBV18 and TRBJ2-2, with no clear D. This CDR3 has 13 amino acids. Germline loops: CDR1 KGHSH, CDR2 LQKENI. The germline V and J ends were trimmed by 2 bases and 6 bases, with 7 bases remaining between them. CDR3 in DNA: TGTGCCAGCTCACCAACCCTGGCCGGGGAGCTGTTTTTT. Amino acid sequence: CASSPTLAGELFF.

The chain joins TRBV5-1 to TRBJ2-1; D gene ambiguous. CDR1 SGHRS and CDR2 YFSETQ come from the germline V gene. V lost 7 bases, J lost 7 bases, and 9 bases lay in between. CDR3 length: 11 amino acids. The CDR3 DNA reads TGCGCCAGCTATGGTATGAATGAGCAGTTCTTC. It codes for CASYGMNEQFF.

The chain recombines TRBV29-1 with TRBJ1-2, with no clear D. V lost 2 bases to trimming and J lost 8 bases, with 21 bases between them. Germline V CDR1 and CDR2: SQVTM, ANQGSEA. The CDR3 loop spans 15 amino acids. The CDR3 region is CSVERGPQPGEGYTF. The CDR3 DNA is TGCAGCGTTGAAAGAGGCCCCCAACCCGGGGAGGGCTACACCTTC.

This clone was detected many times. The J gene is TRBJ2-4, the V gene TRBV2; 7 bases are a match to TRBD2. CDR1 SNHLY and CDR2 FYNNEI come from the germline V gene. This CDR3 has 15 residues. V was clipped by 5 bases and J by 7 bases; unmatched bases: 11. CDR3 region: CASSSGGGLINIQYF. DNA of the CDR3: TGTGCCAGCAGTTCGGGAGGCGGATTGATTAACATTCAGTACTTC.

The rearrangement uses TRBV29-1 and TRBJ2-4; D unclear. CDR3 length: 12 amino acids. Germline lookup yields CDR1 SQVTM and CDR2 ANQGSEA. DNA for the CDR3: TGCAGTGTTACACAAGCCAAAAACATTCAGTACTTC. As protein: CSVTQAKNIQYF. The whole variable domain, filled in from reference TRBV29-1 and TRBJ2-4, reads SAVISQKPSRDICQRGTSLTIQCQVDSQVTMMFWYRQQPGQSLTLIATANQGSEATYESGFVIDKFPISRPNLTFSTLTVSNMSPEDSSIYLCSVTQAKNIQYFGAGTRLSVL.